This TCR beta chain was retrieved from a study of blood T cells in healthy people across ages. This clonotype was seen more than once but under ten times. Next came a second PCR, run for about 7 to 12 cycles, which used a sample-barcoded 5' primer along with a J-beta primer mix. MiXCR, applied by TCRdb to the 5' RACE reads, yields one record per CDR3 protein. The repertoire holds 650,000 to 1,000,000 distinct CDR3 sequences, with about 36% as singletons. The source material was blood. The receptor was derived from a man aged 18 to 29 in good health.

The CDR3 here is CASTAASSGSTDTQYF. Here the CDR3 DNA reads TGTGCCAGCACCGCGGCGTCGAGCGGTTCCACAGATACGCAGTATTTT. The chain has TRBV9 and TRBJ2-3; TRBD2 is a possible D gene (5 bases). The CDR3 spans 16 residues. Trimming removed 6 bases at V and 2 bases at J, with 19 bases between. CDR1 SGDLS and CDR2 YYNGEE come from the germline V gene.